Below, 18 T cell receptor beta chains from the same sample are listed, as sequenced in a study of cytomegalovirus exposure and HLA in healthy donors. The PCR was carried out with 60 Vbeta primers and 13 Jbeta primers. Libraries were prepared by immunoSEQ multiplex PCR; TCRdb keeps only in-frame clonotypes and omits some of them. The sample includes about 120,000 clones, around four fifths of them seen just once. Source material: PBMCs. These receptor sequences come from a middle-aged man in good health and CMV-seronegative.

CDR3 amino acids: CASSPTGFSYNEQFF. The CDR3 coding sequence is TGTGCCAGCAGCCCCACAGGGTTCTCCTACAATGAGCAGTTCTTC. V gene TRBV5-6 combines with J gene TRBJ2-1; maybe TRBD1 (6 bases). Trimming shortened V by 4 bases and J by 0 bases, and 11 bases separated the two germline ends. There are 15 residues in the CDR3. The germline CDR1 and CDR2 sequences are SGHDT and YYEEEE.

The V gene is TRBV2, the J gene TRBJ1-2; D is unclear. The V end lost 6 bases, the J end lost 6 bases, and 14 bases lay between the germline ends. The CDR3 length is 13 residues. The germline gives CDR1 SNHLY, CDR2 FYNNEI. Written as DNA, the CDR3 is TGTGCCAGCAGACTTGAGGAGCTGGATGGCTACACCTTC. Translation: CASRLEELDGYTF. The full variable domain, with the rest looked up from reference TRBV2 and TRBJ1-2, is EPEVTQTPSHQVTQMGQEVILRCVPISNHLYFYWYRQILGQKVEFLVSFYNNEISEKSEIFDDQFSVERPDGSNFTLKIRSTKLEDSAMYFCASRLEELDGYTFGSGTRLTVV.

The chain employs TRBV19 and TRBJ1-3, with TRBD1 as a possible D gene (5 bases). Germline V gene lookup returns CDR1 LNHDA and CDR2 SQIVND (reference sequence). CDR3 length: 18 amino acids. V shed 8 bases and J shed 0 bases, with 23 bases lying between them. The CDR3 region is CASSLFAGHDSSGNTIYF. CDR3 nucleotide sequence: TGTGCCAGTTCTTTGTTTGCAGGGCATGACTCCTCTGGAAACACCATATATTTT.

The chain combines TRBV7-2 with TRBJ2-7; TRBD2 matches 11 bases. This CDR3 is built from 15 residues. V shed 6 bases, J shed 0 bases, and the junction held 4 bases outside the gene matches. Germline loops: CDR1 SGHTA, CDR2 FQGNSA. The CDR3 loop is CASRPTSGGSYEQYF. The CDR3 region has the DNA TGTGCCAGCAGGCCTACTAGCGGGGGCTCCTACGAGCAGTACTTC.

The rearrangement links TRBV5-4 to TRBJ1-2; D unresolved. The CDR3 contains 14 residues. Per germline, CDR1 SGHNT and CDR2 YYREEE (reference sequence). The ends were cut back, 2 bases at V and 2 bases at J, with 10 bases in the middle. CDR3 DNA sequence: TGTGCCAGCAGCTTCAGACTCCAGAACTATGGCTACACCTTC. This gives the protein CASSFRLQNYGYTF.

The V gene is TRBV6-5, the J gene TRBJ1-5; D may be TRBD1 (6 bases). Germline values: CDR1 MNHEY, CDR2 SVGAGI. The CDR3 totals 14 residues. Trimming removed 11 bases at V and 3 bases at J, with 17 bases between. CDR3 protein: CASSDSVFNQPQHF. CDR3 nucleotide sequence: TGTGCCTCCTCGGACAGCGTTTTCAATCAGCCCCAGCATTTT.

V gene TRBV4-1 combines with J gene TRBJ2-3; 15 positions match TRBD2. The CDR3 sequence is 17 residues long. The ends lost 6 bases at V and 5 bases at J; junction bases unmatched: 9. Per germline, CDR1 MGHRA and CDR2 YSYEKL. CDR3 sequence reads: CASSPGLAGGGGDTQYF. The DNA for the CDR3 is TGCGCCAGCAGTCCGGGACTAGCGGGGGGAGGGGGAGATACGCAGTATTTT.

This clone was observed a single time. This chain links TRBV27 with TRBJ1-5, with D tentatively TRBD1 (6 bases). The ends were cut back, 2 bases at V and 4 bases at J, with 9 bases in the middle. CDR1 and CDR2 (germline): MNHEY, SMNVEV (reference sequence). CDR3 size: 14 residues. In DNA, the CDR3 is TGTGCCAGCAGTTTAGGACAGACTAATCAGCCCCAGCATTTT. It is translated as CASSLGQTNQPQHF.

V is TRBV9 and J is TRBJ2-2, with D tentatively TRBD1 (6 bases). The V gene's germline CDR1 is SGDLS and CDR2 YYNGEE. The germline V and J ends were trimmed by 3 bases and 4 bases, with 16 bases remaining between them. The CDR3 consists of 16 residues. The CDR3 loop is CASSGRGGGGTGELFF. In DNA, the CDR3 is TGTGCCAGCAGCGGACGAGGTGGGGGCGGCACCGGGGAGCTGTTTTTT.

The chain employs TRBV15 and TRBJ2-1; 7 bases agree with TRBD1. CDR1 is LNHNV and CDR2 is YYDKDF in the germline V gene (reference sequence). V lost 8 bases to trimming and J lost 6 bases; unmatched junction nucleotides: 13. CDR3 size: 15 residues. DNA of the CDR3: TGTGCCACCCAAAATGGAGACAGGGATATCAATGAGCAGTTCTTC. It encodes CATQNGDRDINEQFF.

The chain recombines TRBV5-1 with TRBJ1-1, with D unclear. This CDR3 has 13 amino acids. In germline, CDR1 is SGHRS, CDR2 YFSETQ. Trimming took 4 bases from V and 5 from J, leaving 12 bases between them. The CDR3, as DNA: TGCGCCAGCAGCGAAACGTCGGGGACTGAAGCTTTCTTT. Translation: CASSETSGTEAFF.

About this clone: An end of the junction does not agree with germline; a read error may underlie this. J is TRBJ2-7 and V is TRBV28; D is perhaps TRBD2 (5 bases). This CDR3 contains 11 residues. The germline gives CDR1 MDHEN, CDR2 SYDVKM. The CDR3 bases are TGTGCCAGCAGTGCCCCCAGCGGCAGGATGTTC. Protein: CASSAPSGRMF.

The table lists this clone with a count of one. The rearrangement uses TRBV9 and TRBJ2-7, with TRBD1 identical over 7 bases. The CDR3 covers 13 residues. Trimming removed 5 bases from V and 3 bases from J; junction bases left unmatched: 5. CDR1 and CDR2 (germline): SGDLS, YYNGEE. The CDR3 reads CASSRTGGYEQYF. The CDR3 DNA follows: TGTGCCAGCAGTAGGACAGGTGGCTACGAGCAGTACTTC.

As DNA, the CDR3 is TGTGCCAGCAGCTTACGGAGGGAGACCCAGTACTTC. Translation: CASSLRRETQYF. The chain combines TRBV11-2 with TRBJ2-5; TRBD2 is a possible D gene (5 bases). CDR3 length: 12 residues. CDR1 and CDR2 from the germline V gene are SGHAT and FQNNGV. V lost 2 bases and J 5 bases, leaving 6 bases between the germline ends.

This sequence joins TRBV9 and TRBJ1-1; unclear D gene. From germline, CDR1 is SGDLS and CDR2 YYNGEE. There are 13 residues in the CDR3. V lost 0 bases and J lost 3, with 6 bases in between. CDR3 in DNA: TGTGCCAGCAGCGTAGCAGTCCACACTGAAGCTTTCTTT. Its protein is CASSVAVHTEAFF.

The V gene is TRBV9, the J gene TRBJ1-1; possibly TRBD1 for D (5 bases). Between the trimmed V and J ends, which lost 0 bases and 5 bases, there was a span of 14 bases. Germline V gene lookup returns CDR1 SGDLS and CDR2 YYNGEE. This CDR3 contains 15 residues. CDR3 in amino acids: CASSVGRRGYTEAFF. In DNA form, the CDR3 reads TGTGCCAGCAGCGTAGGGAGGAGGGGCTATACTGAAGCTTTCTTT.

The chain combines TRBV10-1 with TRBJ1-4; D gene uncertain. The CDR3 is made up of 19 amino acids. Deletions cut 0 bases from V and 0 bases from J, with 17 bases between. Germline CDR1 WNHNN, CDR2 SYGVQD (reference sequence). CDR3 sequence: CASSESSGPTLATNEKLFF. CDR3 DNA: TGCGCCAGCAGTGAGTCGAGCGGCCCCACTCTTGCAACTAATGAAAAACTGTTTTTT.

V is TRBV2 and J is TRBJ1-1, with D tentatively TRBD1 (5 bases). CDR3 length equals 13 residues. The V end was cut by 6 bases, the J end by 0 bases, with 8 bases between. Looked up from germline, CDR1 is SNHLY and CDR2 is FYNNEI. CDR3 in amino acids: CASRTDMNTEAFF. The CDR3 coding sequence is TGTGCCAGCAGGACAGACATGAACACTGAAGCTTTCTTT.